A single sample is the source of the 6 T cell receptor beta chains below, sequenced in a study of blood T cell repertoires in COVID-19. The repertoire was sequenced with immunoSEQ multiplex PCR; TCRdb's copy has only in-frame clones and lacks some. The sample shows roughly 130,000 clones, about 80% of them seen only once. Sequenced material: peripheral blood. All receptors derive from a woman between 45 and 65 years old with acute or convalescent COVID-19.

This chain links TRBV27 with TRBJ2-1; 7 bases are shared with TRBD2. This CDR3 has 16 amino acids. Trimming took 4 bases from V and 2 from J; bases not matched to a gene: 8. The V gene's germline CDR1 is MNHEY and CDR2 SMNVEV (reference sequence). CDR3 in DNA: TGTGCCAGCAGTTCACTAGCGCCGGACCCCTACAATGAGCAGTTCTTC. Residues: CASSSLAPDPYNEQFF.

Here the CDR3 reads CATQKGGNTEAFF. The CDR3 bases are TGTGCCACACAAAAAGGGGGGAACACTGAAGCTTTCTTT. The rearrangement links TRBV24-1 to TRBJ1-1; weak D call: TRBD1 (6 bases). V was cut by 10 bases and J by 1 base, with 12 bases left in between. Germline V lookup: CDR1 KGHDR, CDR2 SFDVKD. The length of the CDR3 is 13 residues.

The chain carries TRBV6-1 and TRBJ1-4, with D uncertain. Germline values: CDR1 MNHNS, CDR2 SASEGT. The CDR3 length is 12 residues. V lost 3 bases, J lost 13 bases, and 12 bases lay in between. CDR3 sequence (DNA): TGTGCCAGCAGTGAGGGTGTCTCGGGACTGTTTTTT. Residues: CASSEGVSGLFF.

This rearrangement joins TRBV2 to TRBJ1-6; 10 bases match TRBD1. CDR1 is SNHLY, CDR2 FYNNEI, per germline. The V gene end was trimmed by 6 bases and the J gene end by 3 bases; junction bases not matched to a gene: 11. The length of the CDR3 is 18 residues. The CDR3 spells CASRPLGQGSNYNSPLHF. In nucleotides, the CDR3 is TGTGCCAGCAGACCCCTGGGACAGGGGTCGAACTATAATTCACCCCTCCACTTT.

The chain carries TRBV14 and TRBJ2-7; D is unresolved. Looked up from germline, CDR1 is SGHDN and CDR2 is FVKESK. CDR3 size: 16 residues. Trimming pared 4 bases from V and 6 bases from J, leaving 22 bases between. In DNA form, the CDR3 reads TGTGCCAGCAGCCTATCGAAGTTTTTCGGCCGCGGCGAGCAGTACTTC. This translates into CASSLSKFFGRGEQYF.

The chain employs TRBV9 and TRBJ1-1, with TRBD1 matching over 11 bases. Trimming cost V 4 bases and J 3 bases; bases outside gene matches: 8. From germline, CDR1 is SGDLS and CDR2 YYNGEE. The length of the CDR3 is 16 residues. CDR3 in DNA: TGTGCCAGCAGCCACGGAGGACAGGGGGCCGACACTGAAGCTTTCTTT. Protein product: CASSHGGQGADTEAFF.